This TCR beta chain was retrieved from a study of blood T cell repertoires in COVID-19. Study-level background: Both acute and convalescent COVID-19 samples were obtained from the United States, Italy and Spain. From T cells, B-cell-depleted T cells, or PBMCs came the material, which was cDNA or gDNA.

In the original processing: Estimated nucleated cell counts came from reference gene primer amplification. Profiling relied on immunoSEQ multiplex PCR, and the TCRdb table lists in-frame clones only, not all of them. V and J calls and clone size are given by that table; D and trimming were obtained from the DNA. The repertoire holds roughly 350,000 clones, with around 90% as singletons. The CDR3 length is 12 residues. V was clipped by 1 base and J by 8 bases, with 6 bases between them. Germline CDR1 SGHDN, CDR2 FVKESK. The rearrangement links TRBV14 to TRBJ2-1, with no clear D. The sample consisted of peripheral blood. This TCR was recovered from a woman between 18 and 30 years old who had recovered from COVID-19. CDR3 DNA: TGTGCCAGCAGCCAAGCTTTCTATGAGCAGTTCTTC. It translates to CASSQAFYEQFF.